Below are 7 T cell receptor beta chains sequenced from a single sample in a study of blood T cell repertoires in COVID-19. Data came from immunoSEQ multiplex PCR; TCRdb stores just in-frame clones and leaves some out. The table shows approximately 130,000 clones, with roughly 87% occurring only once. Source material: PBMCs or T cells enriched from blood (not recorded which). These receptors were collected from a man aged 25 to 40 who had recovered from COVID-19.

The chain employs TRBV9 and TRBJ1-3; a possible D gene is TRBD1 (5 bases). Germline V CDR1 and CDR2: SGDLS, YYNGEE. The CDR3 is 14 amino acids. Trimming took 3 bases from V and 4 from J, leaving 11 bases between them. CDR3 region: CASSAPGYGNTIYF. DNA for the CDR3: TGTGCCAGCAGCGCCCCAGGGTACGGAAACACCATATATTTT.

The chain combines TRBV5-1 with TRBJ2-7; D might be TRBD1 (6 bases). Germline lookup yields CDR1 SGHRS and CDR2 YFSETQ. The CDR3 covers 14 residues. The germline V and J ends were trimmed by 3 bases and 2 bases, with 12 bases remaining between them. CDR3 protein: CASSWETGTYEQYF. CDR3 bases: TGCGCCAGCAGCTGGGAGACAGGAACCTACGAGCAGTACTTC.

This rearrangement joins TRBV7-9 to TRBJ2-7; D ambiguous. The germline gives CDR1 SEHNR, CDR2 FQNEAQ (reference sequence). The CDR3 contains 14 residues. The V end lost 5 bases, the J end lost 4 bases, and 15 bases lay between the germline ends. Here the CDR3 reads CASSPRQKAYEQYF. CDR3 nucleotides: TGTGCCAGCAGCCCCCGACAAAAGGCGTACGAGCAGTACTTC.

There are a few counts of this clone. CDR3 amino acids: CASSSGQRGYEQYF. As DNA, the CDR3 is TGTGCCAGCAGTAGCGGACAGAGAGGCTACGAGCAGTACTTC. The chain joins TRBV2 to TRBJ2-7; D possibly corresponds to TRBD1 (6 bases). The CDR3 contains 14 residues. Germline V gene sequence: CDR1 SNHLY, CDR2 FYNNEI. Trimming pared 5 bases from V and 3 bases from J, leaving 14 bases between.

A few counts support this clone. The V call is TRBV12-5, the J call TRBJ1-2; D is uncertain. V was trimmed by 6 bases and J by 3 bases, leaving 14 bases between them. The length of the CDR3 is 14 residues. CDR1 is LGHNT, CDR2 FRNRAP, per germline. In DNA form, the CDR3 reads TGTGCTAGTGGCCTCAGTGGGAGTTACTATGGCTACACCTTC. Encoded protein: CASGLSGSYYGYTF.

V gene TRBV7-8 combines with J gene TRBJ1-6; the match to TRBD1 covers 9 bases. Germline values: CDR1 SGHVS, CDR2 FQNEAQ. The CDR3 covers 15 residues. After removal of 1 base from V and 10 bases from J, the junction contained 5 bases not matched to a gene. The CDR3 loop is CASSLVQGAGSPLHF. DNA of the CDR3: TGTGCCAGCAGCTTAGTACAGGGGGCAGGATCACCCCTCCACTTT.

This clone was observed many times. The chain joins TRBV18 to TRBJ2-7; TRBD2 aligns across 8 bases. The junction had 12 bases not matched to a gene; V was cut back by 6 bases and J by 5 bases. The CDR3 runs to 15 residues. CDR1 is KGHSH and CDR2 is LQKENI in the germline V gene. DNA for the CDR3: TGTGCCAGCTCGCCCCGTTCGACTAGCGACAACGAGCAGTACTTC. This gives the protein CASSPRSTSDNEQYF.